This entry lists 9 T cell receptor beta chains sequenced from one sample in a study of neurological immune-mediated disorders. Time point of the sample: longitudinal time-point 3. TCRdb reprocessed the 5' RACE reads with MiXCR, giving one entry per CDR3 protein. The table lists approximately 80,000 distinct CDR3 sequences, about 4% of them singletons. Material for sequencing was PBMCs. The source of these receptors is a woman aged 60-75 years with multiple sclerosis.

There are many counts of this clonotype. The chain is built from TRBV20-1 and TRBJ1-4, with TRBD1 matching over 11 bases. The CDR3 length is 14 residues. The J segment lost 7 bases and the V segment lost 2 bases, leaving 3 bases of the junction unmatched. Germline-derived CDR1 and CDR2 are DFQATT and SNEGSKA (reference sequence). The CDR3 spells CSARPGQGVEKLFF. CDR3 DNA: TGCAGTGCTAGACCGGGACAGGGGGTTGAAAAACTGTTTTTT.

This clonotype was recorded many times. V and J are TRBV3-1 and TRBJ2-2; possibly TRBD2 for D (6 bases). Germline lookup yields CDR1 LGHDT and CDR2 YNNKEL (reference sequence). The CDR3 length is 16 residues. Trimming shortened V by 4 bases and J by 1 base, and 13 bases separated the two germline ends. CDR3 nucleotides: TGTGCCAGCAGCCCCCATAGCGGAGTGAACACCGGGGAGCTGTTTTTT. Amino acids: CASSPHSGVNTGELFF.

This clonotype occurred many times. This chain uses TRBV12-3 or TRBV12-4 with TRBJ2-1; the match to TRBD2 covers 8 bases. V dropped 2 bases and J dropped 10; count of bases not matched to a gene: 13. The CDR3 has 16 residues. The chain's CDR3 is CASSLIPGGPVEEQFF. In nucleotides, the CDR3 is TGTGCCAGCAGTTTAATCCCGGGGGGGCCTGTTGAGGAGCAGTTCTTC.

This clonotype was seen many times. The gene calls are TRBV28 and TRBJ1-5; a weak D match, TRBD1 (6 bases). Germline assignment: CDR1 MDHEN and CDR2 SYDVKM. V was clipped by 2 bases and J by 6 bases, with 11 bases between them. The CDR3 contains 14 residues. The CDR3 reads CASSLRGGGQPQHF. The CDR3 nucleotides read TGTGCCAGCAGTTTACGGGGAGGGGGTCAGCCCCAGCATTTT.

This clonotype has ten or more counts. V is TRBV5-1 and J is TRBJ2-5, with 8 bases aligning to TRBD1. This CDR3 has 13 amino acids. The V gene end was trimmed by 2 bases and the J gene end by 3 bases; junction bases not matched to a gene: 0. The germline CDR1 and CDR2 sequences are SGHRS and YFSETQ. CDR3 loop: CASSLQGEETQYF. The CDR3 region has the DNA TGCGCCAGCAGCTTACAGGGGGAAGAGACCCAGTACTTC.

This clonotype was observed many times. CDR3 region: CARARGLAQETQYF. The CDR3 DNA reads as TGTGCCAGGGCCCGGGGATTGGCGCAGGAGACCCAGTACTTC. This chain uses TRBV2 with TRBJ2-5; TRBD2 might be the D (5 bases). V gave up 9 bases and J gave up 5 bases, with 19 bases separating them. Looked up from germline, CDR1 is SNHLY and CDR2 is FYNNEI. This CDR3 contains 14 residues.

This clonotype came up many times. The genes are TRBV5-1 and TRBJ1-1; D remains unclear. Germline values: CDR1 SGHRS, CDR2 YFSETQ. The CDR3 contains 14 residues. Trimming left V 4 bases short and J 1 base short, with 11 bases between. The DNA for the CDR3 is TGCGCCAGCAGCCGAGGTGCGGAGAACACTGAAGCTTTCTTT. This codes for CASSRGAENTEAFF.

This clonotype is classed as medium-sized (0.01 to 0.1%). V is TRBV20-1 and J is TRBJ2-2; 8 nucleotides line up with TRBD1. The CDR3 loop spans 12 amino acids. Germline V lookup: CDR1 DFQATT, CDR2 SNEGSKA (reference sequence). The V segment lost 8 bases and the J segment 6 bases; nucleotides outside the gene matches: 5. The CDR3 here is CSPDRVSGELFF. CDR3 DNA: TGCAGTCCGGACAGGGTGTCCGGGGAGCTGTTTTTT.

This clonotype was counted many times. The chain recombines TRBV20-1 with TRBJ2-1, with 8 bases aligning to TRBD2. Trimming cost V 3 bases and J 8 bases; bases outside gene matches: 9. This CDR3 spans 14 amino acids. The germline V gene has CDR1 DFQATT and CDR2 SNEGSKA (reference sequence). The CDR3 loop is CSASPGGAGDEQFF. The DNA for the CDR3 is TGCAGTGCTAGTCCGGGGGGGGCCGGTGATGAGCAGTTCTTC.